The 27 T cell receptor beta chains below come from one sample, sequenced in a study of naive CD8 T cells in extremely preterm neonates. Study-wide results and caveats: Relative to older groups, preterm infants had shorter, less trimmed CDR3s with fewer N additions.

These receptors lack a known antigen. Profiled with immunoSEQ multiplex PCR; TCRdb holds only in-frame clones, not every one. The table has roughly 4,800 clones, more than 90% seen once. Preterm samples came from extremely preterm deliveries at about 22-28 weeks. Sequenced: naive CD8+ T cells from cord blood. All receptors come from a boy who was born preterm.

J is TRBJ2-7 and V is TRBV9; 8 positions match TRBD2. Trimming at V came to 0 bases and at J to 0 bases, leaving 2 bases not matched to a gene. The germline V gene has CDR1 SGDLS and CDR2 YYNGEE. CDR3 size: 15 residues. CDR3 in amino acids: CASSVAGGSSYEQYF. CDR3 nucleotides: TGTGCCAGCAGCGTAGCGGGAGGGAGCTCCTACGAGCAGTACTTC.

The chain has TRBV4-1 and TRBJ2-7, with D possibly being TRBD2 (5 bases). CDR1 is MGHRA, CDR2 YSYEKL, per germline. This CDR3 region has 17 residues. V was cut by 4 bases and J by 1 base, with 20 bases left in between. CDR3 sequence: CASSLSPLLVGSYEQYF. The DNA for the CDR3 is TGCGCCAGCAGCCTCTCGCCCCTACTAGTTGGGTCCTACGAGCAGTACTTC.

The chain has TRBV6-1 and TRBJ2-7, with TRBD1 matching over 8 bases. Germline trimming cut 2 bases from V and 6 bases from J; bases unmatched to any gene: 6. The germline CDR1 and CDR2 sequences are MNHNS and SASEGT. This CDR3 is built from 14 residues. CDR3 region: CASSEKGRGREQYF. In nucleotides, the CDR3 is TGTGCCAGCAGTGAAAAAGGCAGGGGGCGCGAGCAGTACTTC.

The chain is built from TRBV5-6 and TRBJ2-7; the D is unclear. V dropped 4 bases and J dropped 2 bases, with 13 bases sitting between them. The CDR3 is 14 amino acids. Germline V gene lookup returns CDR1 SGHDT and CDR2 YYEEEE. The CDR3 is CASSPIGSTYEQYF. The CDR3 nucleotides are TGTGCCAGCAGCCCTATAGGTAGCACCTACGAGCAGTACTTC.

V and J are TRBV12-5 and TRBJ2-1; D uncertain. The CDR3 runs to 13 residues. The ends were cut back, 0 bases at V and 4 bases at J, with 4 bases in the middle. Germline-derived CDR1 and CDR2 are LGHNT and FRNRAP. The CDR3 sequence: CASGLVGYNEQFF. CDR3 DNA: TGTGCTAGTGGTTTGGTAGGGTACAATGAGCAGTTCTTC. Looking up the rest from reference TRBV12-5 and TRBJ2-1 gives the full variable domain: DARVTQTPRHKVTEMGQEVTMRCQPILGHNTVFWYRQTMMQGLELLAYFRNRAPLDDSGMPKDRFSAEMPDATLATLKIQPSEPRDSAVYFCASGLVGYNEQFFGPGTRLTVL.

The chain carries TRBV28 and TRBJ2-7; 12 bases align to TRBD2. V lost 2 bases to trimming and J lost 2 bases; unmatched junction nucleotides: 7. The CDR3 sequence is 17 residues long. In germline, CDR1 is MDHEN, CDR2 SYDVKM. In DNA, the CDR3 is TGTGCCAGCAGTTTAGCGGGGGCTAGCGGGAGGGCCTACGAGCAGTACTTC. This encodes CASSLAGASGRAYEQYF.

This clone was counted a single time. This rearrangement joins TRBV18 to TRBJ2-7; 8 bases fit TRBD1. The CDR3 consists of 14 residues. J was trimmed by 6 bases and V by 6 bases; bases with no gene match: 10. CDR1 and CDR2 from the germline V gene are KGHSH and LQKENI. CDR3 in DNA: TGTGCCAGCTCCCCCGGGACAGGAGTAGGCGAGCAGTACTTC. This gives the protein CASSPGTGVGEQYF.

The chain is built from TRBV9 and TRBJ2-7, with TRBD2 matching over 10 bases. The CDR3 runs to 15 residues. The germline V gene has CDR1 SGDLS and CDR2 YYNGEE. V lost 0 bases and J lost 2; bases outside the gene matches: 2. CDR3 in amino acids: CASSVASGSPYEQYF. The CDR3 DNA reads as TGTGCCAGCAGCGTAGCTAGCGGGAGCCCCTACGAGCAGTACTTC.

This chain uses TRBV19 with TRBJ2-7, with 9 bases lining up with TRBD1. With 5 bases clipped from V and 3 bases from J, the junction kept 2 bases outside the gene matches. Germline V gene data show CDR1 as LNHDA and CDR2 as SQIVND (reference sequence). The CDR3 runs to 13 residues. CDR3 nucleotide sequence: TGTGCCAGTAGTCCGACAGGGGGCTACGAGCAGTACTTC. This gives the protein CASSPTGGYEQYF.

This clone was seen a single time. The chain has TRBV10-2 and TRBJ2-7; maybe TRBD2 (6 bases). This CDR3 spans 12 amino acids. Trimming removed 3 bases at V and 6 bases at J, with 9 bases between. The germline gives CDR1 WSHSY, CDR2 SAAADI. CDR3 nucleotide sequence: TGCGCCAGCAGTGACGGGAGAGGCGAGCAGTACTTC. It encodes CASSDGRGEQYF.

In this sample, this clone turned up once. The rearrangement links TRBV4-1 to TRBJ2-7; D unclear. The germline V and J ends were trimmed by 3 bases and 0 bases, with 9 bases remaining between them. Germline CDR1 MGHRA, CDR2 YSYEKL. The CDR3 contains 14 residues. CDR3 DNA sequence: TGCGCCAGCAGCCATATAGCCGGCTCCTACGAGCAGTACTTC. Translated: CASSHIAGSYEQYF.

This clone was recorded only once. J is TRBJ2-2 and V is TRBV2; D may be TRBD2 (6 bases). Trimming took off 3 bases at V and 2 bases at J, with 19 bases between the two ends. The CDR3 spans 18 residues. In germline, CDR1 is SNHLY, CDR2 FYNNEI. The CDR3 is CASSEGGFYTSNTGELFF. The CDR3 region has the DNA TGTGCCAGCAGTGAGGGAGGTTTTTACACCTCCAACACCGGGGAGCTGTTTTTT.

The CDR3 nucleotides read TGTGCCAGCAGCCCCGGACAGGGGGCCACTGAAGCTTTCTTT. It specifies CASSPGQGATEAFF. This chain uses TRBV7-3 with TRBJ1-1; 11 nucleotides match TRBD1. The ends lost 5 bases at V and 4 bases at J; junction bases unmatched: 3. The CDR3 contains 14 residues. Per the germline V gene, CDR1 is SGHTA and CDR2 is FQGTGA.

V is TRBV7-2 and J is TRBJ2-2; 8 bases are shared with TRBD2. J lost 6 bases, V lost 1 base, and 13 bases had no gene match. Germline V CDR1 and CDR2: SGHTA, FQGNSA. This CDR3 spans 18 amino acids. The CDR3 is CASSLVAAAGADSGELFF. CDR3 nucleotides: TGTGCCAGCAGCTTAGTAGCTGCAGCGGGAGCTGATTCCGGGGAGCTGTTTTTT. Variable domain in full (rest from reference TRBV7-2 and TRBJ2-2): GAGVSQSPSNKVTEKGKDVELRCDPISGHTALYWYRQSLGQGLEFLIYFQGNSAPDKSGLPSDRFSAERTGGSVSTLTIQRTQQEDSAVYLCASSLVAAAGADSGELFFGEGSRLTVL.

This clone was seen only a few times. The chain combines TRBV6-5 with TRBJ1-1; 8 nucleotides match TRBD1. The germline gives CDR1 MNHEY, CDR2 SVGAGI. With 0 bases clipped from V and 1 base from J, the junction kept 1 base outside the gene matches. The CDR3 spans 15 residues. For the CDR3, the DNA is TGTGCCAGCAGTTACTCCGGGACAGGGAACACTGAAGCTTTCTTT. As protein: CASSYSGTGNTEAFF.

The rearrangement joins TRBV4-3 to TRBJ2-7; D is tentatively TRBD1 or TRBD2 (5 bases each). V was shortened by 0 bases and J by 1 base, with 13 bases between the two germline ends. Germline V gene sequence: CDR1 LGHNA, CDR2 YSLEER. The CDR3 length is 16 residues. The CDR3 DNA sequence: TGCGCCAGCAGCCAAGATGGGGGTAGCCTTTCCTACGAGCAGTACTTC. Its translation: CASSQDGGSLSYEQYF.

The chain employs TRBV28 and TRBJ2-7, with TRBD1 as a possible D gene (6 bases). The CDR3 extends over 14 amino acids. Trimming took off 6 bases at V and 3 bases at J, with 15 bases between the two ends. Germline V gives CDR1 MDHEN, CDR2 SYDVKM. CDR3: CASSLQGYGYEQYF. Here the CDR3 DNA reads TGTGCCAGCAGCTTACAGGGTTATGGCTACGAGCAGTACTTC.

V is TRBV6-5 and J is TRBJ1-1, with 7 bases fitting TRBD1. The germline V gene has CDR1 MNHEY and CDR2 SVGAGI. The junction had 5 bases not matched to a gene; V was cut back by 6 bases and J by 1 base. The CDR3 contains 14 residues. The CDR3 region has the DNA TGTGCCAGCAGCCGTCGACAGGGGAACACTGAAGCTTTCTTT. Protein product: CASSRRQGNTEAFF.

CDR3 sequence reads: CASSSGLFYEQYF. In nucleotides, the CDR3 is TGTGCCAGCAGTTCGGGACTATTCTACGAGCAGTACTTC. V gene TRBV27 combines with J gene TRBJ2-7, with TRBD2 matching over 7 bases. This CDR3 spans 13 amino acids. V lost 4 bases to trimming and J lost 3 bases; unmatched junction nucleotides: 3. Looked up from germline, CDR1 is MNHEY and CDR2 is SMNVEV (reference sequence).

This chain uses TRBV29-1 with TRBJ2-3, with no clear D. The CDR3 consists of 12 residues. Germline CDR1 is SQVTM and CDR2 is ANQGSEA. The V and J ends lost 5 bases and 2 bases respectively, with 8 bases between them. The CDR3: CSVSANTDTQYF. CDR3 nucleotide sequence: TGCAGCGTTTCCGCCAACACAGATACGCAGTATTTT.

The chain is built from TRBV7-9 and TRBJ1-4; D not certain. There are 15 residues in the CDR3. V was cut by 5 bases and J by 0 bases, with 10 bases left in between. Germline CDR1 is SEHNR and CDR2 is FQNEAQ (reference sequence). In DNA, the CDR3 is TGTGCCAGCAGCCCAATACAAGCAACTAATGAAAAACTGTTTTTT. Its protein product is CASSPIQATNEKLFF.

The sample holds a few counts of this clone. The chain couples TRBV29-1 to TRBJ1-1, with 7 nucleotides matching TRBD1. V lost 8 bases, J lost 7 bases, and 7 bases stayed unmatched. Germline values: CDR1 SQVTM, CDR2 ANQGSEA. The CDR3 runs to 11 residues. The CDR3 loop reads CSTKGTVEAFF. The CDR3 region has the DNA TGCAGCACCAAGGGGACAGTTGAAGCTTTCTTT. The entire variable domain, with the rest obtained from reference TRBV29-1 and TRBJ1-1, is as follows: SAVISQKPSRDICQRGTSLTIQCQVDSQVTMMFWYRQQPGQSLTLIATANQGSEATYESGFVIDKFPISRPNLTFSTLTVSNMSPEDSSIYLCSTKGTVEAFFGQGTRLTVV.

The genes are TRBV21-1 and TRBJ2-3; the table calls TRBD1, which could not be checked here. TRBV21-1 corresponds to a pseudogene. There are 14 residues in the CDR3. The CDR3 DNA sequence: TGTGCCAGCAGCAACAGGGGGGGCACAGATACGCAGTATTTT. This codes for CASSNRGGTDTQYF.

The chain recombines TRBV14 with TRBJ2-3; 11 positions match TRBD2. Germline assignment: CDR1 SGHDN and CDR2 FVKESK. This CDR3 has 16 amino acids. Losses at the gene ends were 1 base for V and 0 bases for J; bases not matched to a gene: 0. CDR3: CASSQGTSGSTDTQYF. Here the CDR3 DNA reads TGTGCCAGCAGCCAAGGGACTAGCGGGAGCACAGATACGCAGTATTTT. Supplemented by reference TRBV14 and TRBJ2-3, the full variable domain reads EAGVTQFPSHSVIEKGQTVTLRCDPISGHDNLYWYRRVMGKEIKFLLHFVKESKQDESGMPNNRFLAERTGGTYSTLKVQPAELEDSGVYFCASSQGTSGSTDTQYFGPGTRLTVL.

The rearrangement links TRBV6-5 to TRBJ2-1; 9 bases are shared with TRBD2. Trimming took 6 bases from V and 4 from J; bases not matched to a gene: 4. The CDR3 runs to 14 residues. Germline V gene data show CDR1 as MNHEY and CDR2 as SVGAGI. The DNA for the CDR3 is TGTGCCAGCAGCCTAACTAGCGGGTACAATGAGCAGTTCTTC. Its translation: CASSLTSGYNEQFF.

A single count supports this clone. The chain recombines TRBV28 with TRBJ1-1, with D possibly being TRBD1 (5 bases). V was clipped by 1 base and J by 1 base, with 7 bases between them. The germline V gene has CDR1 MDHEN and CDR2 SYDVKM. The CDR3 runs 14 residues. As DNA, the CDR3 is TGTGCCAGCAGTTTATTTGGGGGGAACACTGAAGCTTTCTTT. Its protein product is CASSLFGGNTEAFF. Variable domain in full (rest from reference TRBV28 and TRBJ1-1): DVKVTQSSRYLVKRTGEKVFLECVQDMDHENMFWYRQDPGLGLRLIYFSYDVKMKEKGDIPEGYSVSREKKERFSLILESASTNQTSMYLCASSLFGGNTEAFFGQGTRLTVV.

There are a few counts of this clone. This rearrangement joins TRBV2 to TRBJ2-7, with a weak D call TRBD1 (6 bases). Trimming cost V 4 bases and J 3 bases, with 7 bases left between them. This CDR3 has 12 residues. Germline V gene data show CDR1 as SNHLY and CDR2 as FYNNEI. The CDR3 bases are TGTGCCAGCAGTGGGACAGACTACGAGCAGTACTTC. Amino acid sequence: CASSGTDYEQYF.